Sequencing of this TCR beta chain was carried out in a study of blood T cells in healthy people across ages. The use of a sample-barcoded 5' primer and a J-beta primer mix characterized a second PCR of 7 to 11 cycles. Using its own MiXCR run on the 5' RACE reads, TCRdb lists one record per CDR3 protein. The sample includes over 1,200,000 distinct CDR3 sequences, approximately 60% of them seen just once. Trimming removed 7 bases at V and 5 bases at J, with 14 bases between. This CDR3 is 13 amino acids long. This clonotype turned up a few times. The sequenced sample consisted of blood. This clonotype was obtained from a man between 18 and 35 years old in good health. V usage is TRBV12-3 or TRBV12-4 and J usage is TRBJ1-2; D is uncertain. CDR3 amino acids: CASTPWQTYGYTF. In DNA, the CDR3 is TGTGCCAGCACCCCGTGGCAGACTTATGGCTACACCTTC.